Each of the 29 T cell receptor beta chains below was sequenced from the same sample in a study of Ad26.COV2.S vaccination and SARS-CoV-2 variants. Treatment reported: over 15 received Ad26.COV2.S at low or high dose, single or two shots; 5 received placebo; per-sample allocation not given. Collection of the samples took place on day 63 after the first injection of vaccine or placebo. TCRdb's copy holds only in-frame clones and misses some; the assay was immunoSEQ multiplex PCR. Here the sample spans about 460,000 clones, 80% to 90% being singletons. Sequencing was performed on peripheral blood, taken in a trial of Ad26.COV2.S vaccine versus placebo. The origin of the receptors is a person between 18 and 65 years old who received the Ad26.COV2.S COVID-19 vaccine or a placebo.

J is TRBJ2-1 and V is TRBV19; D gene ambiguous. V lost 3 bases to trimming and J lost 3 bases, with 6 bases between them. The length of the CDR3 is 13 residues. The germline V gene encodes CDR1 LNHDA and CDR2 SQIVND (reference sequence). The CDR3 DNA is TGTGCCAGTAGTATTCCCGGCTACAATGAGCAGTTCTTC. This sequence encodes CASSIPGYNEQFF.

The V call is TRBV4-1, the J call TRBJ1-3; D remains ambiguous. Trimming pared 1 base from V and 0 bases from J, leaving 10 bases between. Germline V gives CDR1 MGHRA, CDR2 YSYEKL. This CDR3 is 16 amino acids long. The CDR3 DNA follows: TGCGCCAGCAGCCAAGGAGGCTGGGCCTCTGGAAACACCATATATTTT. This sequence encodes CASSQGGWASGNTIYF.

The J gene is TRBJ1-1, the V gene TRBV6-2 or TRBV6-3; no definite D call. CDR3 length equals 14 residues. The V gene's germline CDR1 is MNHEY and CDR2 SVGEGT. Deletions cut 6 bases from V and 1 base from J, with 12 bases between. CDR3 in DNA: TGTGCCAGCAGCGAAGACCGACGGAACACTGAAGCTTTCTTT. Protein: CASSEDRRNTEAFF.

This sequence joins TRBV24-1 and TRBJ2-2; D tentatively fits TRBD1 or TRBD2 (6 bases each). The length of the CDR3 is 15 residues. Deletions cut 6 bases from V and 7 bases from J, with 17 bases between. From germline, CDR1 is KGHDR and CDR2 SFDVKD. This chain's CDR3 is CATSSGAGFGGELFF. CDR3 DNA: TGTGCCACCAGTTCGGGGGCAGGCTTCGGCGGGGAGCTGTTTTTT.

The chain uses TRBV7-9 and TRBJ2-1; no firm D call. Germline CDR1 is SEHNR and CDR2 is FQNEAQ (reference sequence). The CDR3 spans 13 residues. The V end was cut by 2 bases, the J end by 5 bases, with 7 bases between. Here the CDR3 reads CASSLISDNEQFF. The CDR3 DNA reads as TGTGCCAGCAGCTTAATTAGTGACAATGAGCAGTTCTTC.

The chain links TRBV19 to TRBJ1-6; no clear D. V was shortened by 6 bases and J by 0 bases, with 27 bases between the two germline ends. The CDR3 sequence is 21 residues long. The germline V gene encodes CDR1 LNHDA and CDR2 SQIVND (reference sequence). The CDR3 region is CASSRLGEVPSTSSYNSPLHF. Here the CDR3 DNA reads TGTGCCAGTAGCCGGTTGGGAGAGGTTCCGTCAACTAGCTCCTATAATTCACCCCTCCACTTT.

The chain recombines TRBV10-3 with TRBJ1-1; 7 nucleotides align to TRBD1. V gave up 1 base and J gave up 3 bases; unmatched junction bases: 2. Per the germline V gene, CDR1 is ENHRY and CDR2 is SYGVKD. There are 14 residues in the CDR3. CDR3 coding DNA: TGTGCCATCAGTGAGTACAGGGGTGACACTGAAGCTTTCTTT. Its translation: CAISEYRGDTEAFF.

The V call is TRBV6-4, the J call TRBJ2-1, with 13 bases that match TRBD2. CDR1 is MRHNA and CDR2 is SNTAGT in the germline V gene. Unmatched junction bases numbered 7, after V lost 4 bases and J lost 4 bases. CDR3 length: 17 amino acids. This CDR3 reads CASSAVPGLAGYNEQFF. In DNA, the CDR3 is TGTGCCAGCAGTGCCGTCCCGGGACTAGCGGGGTACAATGAGCAGTTCTTC.

The rearrangement uses TRBV5-1 and TRBJ1-6; no definite D call. V lost 4 bases and J lost 7, with 18 bases in between. The CDR3 extends over 16 amino acids. The germline gives CDR1 SGHRS, CDR2 YFSETQ. CDR3 protein: CASSDGTTGLNSPLHF. As DNA, the CDR3 is TGCGCCAGCAGCGACGGAACCACGGGTCTGAATTCACCCCTCCACTTT.

The rearrangement links TRBV7-3 to TRBJ2-1; 15 positions agree with TRBD2. V shed 4 bases, J shed 6 bases, and the junction held 13 bases outside the gene matches. This CDR3 spans 19 amino acids. Germline values: CDR1 SGHTA, CDR2 FQGTGA. CDR3 protein: CASSYLGLAGGLSTNEQFF. The DNA for the CDR3 is TGTGCCAGCAGCTACCTGGGACTAGCGGGAGGCCTATCGACCAATGAGCAGTTCTTC.

The gene calls are TRBV28 and TRBJ1-1, with TRBD1 matching 8 bases. Germline V gene data show CDR1 as MDHEN and CDR2 as SYDVKM. The V and J ends lost 5 bases and 9 bases, in that order; junction bases with no gene match: 8. The CDR3 is 13 residues long. CDR3 bases: TGTGCCAGCAGTCCGGGGGACAGGAGGAAAGCTTTCTTT. Protein sequence: CASSPGDRRKAFF.

The chain's CDR3 is CASSLARTTLHF. DNA for the CDR3: TGTGCCAGCAGCTTGGCCCGGACAACCCTCCACTTT. This chain uses TRBV5-6 with TRBJ1-6; weak D call: TRBD1 (5 bases). Germline CDR1 SGHDT, CDR2 YYEEEE. The CDR3 is 12 amino acids. The V end lost 0 bases, the J end lost 14 bases, and 9 bases lay between the germline ends.

The chain is built from TRBV19 and TRBJ1-5; weak D call: TRBD1 (5 bases). Per germline, CDR1 LNHDA and CDR2 SQIVND (reference sequence). Trimming took 3 bases from V and 3 from J, leaving 21 bases between them. The CDR3 runs 18 residues. CDR3 in DNA: TGTGCCAGTAGTATCCTGGGGCCAGGTTCTTGGTACAATCAGCCCCAGCATTTT. This translates into CASSILGPGSWYNQPQHF.

The rearrangement joins TRBV6-1 to TRBJ1-4, with a possible D match to TRBD1 (5 bases). Trimming shortened V by 6 bases and J by 0 bases, and 5 bases separated the two germline ends. CDR3 length: 13 amino acids. Germline V gives CDR1 MNHNS, CDR2 SASEGT. CDR3 DNA: TGTGCCAGCAGGGGGGCAACTAATGAAAAACTGTTTTTT. This gives the protein CASRGATNEKLFF.

The V gene is TRBV6-1, the J gene TRBJ1-3, with unresolved D. There are 14 residues in the CDR3. Germline V gives CDR1 MNHNS, CDR2 SASEGT. Trimming stripped 8 bases from V and 4 bases from J, with 15 bases between. CDR3 region: CASRPGREGNTIYF. The CDR3, as DNA: TGTGCCAGCCGCCCGGGTAGGGAGGGAAACACCATATATTTT.

The chain links TRBV28 to TRBJ1-4; D not resolved. CDR1 and CDR2 (germline): MDHEN, SYDVKM. The CDR3 has 13 residues. V lost 7 bases, J lost 0 bases, and 6 bases lay in between. CDR3 bases: TGTGCCAGCATTGGAACAACTAATGAAAAACTGTTTTTT. It is translated as CASIGTTNEKLFF.

This clone was counted only a few times. The CDR3 DNA is TGTGCCAGCAGTCCCACAGCGGGAGGATACTACAATGAGCAGTTCTTC. Translation: CASSPTAGGYYNEQFF. The genes are TRBV3-1 (or the pseudogene TRBV3-2) and TRBJ2-1, with 9 bases aligning to TRBD2. Germline V lookup: CDR1 LGHDT, CDR2 YNNKEL (reference sequence). Germline trimming cut 6 bases from V and 3 bases from J; bases unmatched to any gene: 9. The CDR3 is made up of 16 amino acids.

This sequence joins TRBV6-1 and TRBJ1-2; 11 nucleotides agree with TRBD1. CDR3 length equals 16 residues. The V segment lost 2 bases and the J segment 9 bases; nucleotides outside the gene matches: 11. Germline CDR1 is MNHNS and CDR2 is SASEGT. DNA for the CDR3: TGTGCCAGCAGTGAAAGGGTTGGGACAGGGGGGACGAGCTACACCTTC. This gives the protein CASSERVGTGGTSYTF.

The V gene is TRBV11-2, the J gene TRBJ2-2; TRBD1 matches at 9 bases. The germline gives CDR1 SGHAT, CDR2 FQNNGV. The CDR3 runs to 17 residues. V lost 7 bases and J lost 7; bases outside the gene matches: 16. The CDR3 region has the DNA TGTGCCAGCACCGAAAGAACAGGGGGCCTCGTGATCGGGGAGCTGTTTTTT. It translates to CASTERTGGLVIGELFF.

This chain joins TRBV28 and TRBJ2-5, with D possibly matching TRBD2 (5 bases). V gave up 10 bases and J gave up 9 bases, with 21 bases separating them. The CDR3 loop spans 13 amino acids. Germline CDR1 reads MDHEN; CDR2 reads SYDVKM. The CDR3 DNA sequence: TGTGCCACTAAACGAGGGTCTCCGTCCCCCCAGTACTTC. It codes for CATKRGSPSPQYF.

The J gene is TRBJ2-7, the V gene TRBV7-2, with 7 bases aligning to TRBD1. Germline-derived CDR1 and CDR2 are SGHTA and FQGNSA. Unmatched junction bases numbered 7, after V lost 5 bases and J lost 0 bases. This CDR3 spans 15 amino acids. DNA for the CDR3: TGTGCCAGCAGCCGGGACAGTGCCATCTCCTACGAGCAGTACTTC. Residues: CASSRDSAISYEQYF. The full variable domain, its missing parts supplied by reference TRBV7-2 and TRBJ2-7, is GAGVSQSPSNKVTEKGKDVELRCDPISGHTALYWYRQSLGQGLEFLIYFQGNSAPDKSGLPSDRFSAERTGGSVSTLTIQRTQQEDSAVYLCASSRDSAISYEQYFGPGTRLTVT.

This rearrangement joins TRBV28 to TRBJ2-3, with no clear D. Trimming removed 3 bases from V and 10 bases from J, with 20 bases in between. Looked up from germline, CDR1 is MDHEN and CDR2 is SYDVKM. The CDR3 has 15 amino acids. The CDR3 loop is CASSFRGNHRYSQYF. CDR3 sequence (DNA): TGTGCCAGCAGTTTTCGCGGTAACCACAGATACTCGCAGTATTTT.

This sequence joins TRBV2 and TRBJ1-2; no clear D gene. Germline CDR1 reads SNHLY; CDR2 reads FYNNEI. The CDR3 totals 13 residues. Trimming took off 7 bases at V and 1 base at J, with 10 bases between the two ends. The CDR3 DNA is TGTGCCAGCACCAAAGAGGGTAACTATGGCTACACCTTC. This gives the protein CASTKEGNYGYTF.

This clone was seen a few times. The rearrangement uses TRBV5-5 and TRBJ1-1; the D is unclear. This CDR3 contains 14 residues. Per the germline V gene, CDR1 is SGHKS and CDR2 is YYEKEE (reference sequence). Trimming removed 9 bases at V and 1 base at J, with 16 bases between. The CDR3 DNA sequence: TGTGCCACAAACATGGGGTTGGAGAACACTGAAGCTTTCTTT. Residues: CATNMGLENTEAFF.

The V gene is TRBV9, the J gene TRBJ1-2, with TRBD1 matching over 9 bases. Per germline, CDR1 SGDLS and CDR2 YYNGEE. The CDR3 runs 15 residues. V lost 3 bases and J lost 2; bases outside the gene matches: 5. CDR3 nucleotides: TGTGCCAGCAGCGCAACGGGACAGGGAAACTATGGCTACACCTTC. It yields the protein CASSATGQGNYGYTF.

Comment on this clone: The sample contains more than one DNA sequence encoding this CDR3. This chain links TRBV7-9 with TRBJ2-2; the match to TRBD2 covers 7 bases. The CDR3 runs 15 residues. CDR1 is SEHNR, CDR2 FQNEAQ, per germline (reference sequence). V was clipped by 3 bases and J by 5 bases; unmatched bases: 6. The CDR3 DNA sequence: TGTGCCAGCAGCTTCGGTCTAGCGGAAACCGGGGAGCTGTTTTTT. Its translation: CASSFGLAETGELFF.

The chain has TRBV7-9 and TRBJ2-7; a weak D match, TRBD2 (5 bases). CDR3 size: 15 residues. Germline V CDR1 and CDR2: SEHNR, FQNEAQ (reference sequence). The ends were cut back, 5 bases at V and 0 bases at J, with 14 bases in the middle. CDR3 residues: CASSPRAASSYEQYF. As DNA, the CDR3 is TGTGCCAGCAGCCCGAGGGCAGCTAGCTCCTACGAGCAGTACTTC.

The V and J genes are TRBV30 and TRBJ1-1, with TRBD1 matching over 8 bases. The germline V gene has CDR1 GTSNPN and CDR2 SVGIG (reference sequence). The V gene end was trimmed by 3 bases and the J gene end by 0 bases; junction bases not matched to a gene: 6. There are 15 residues in the CDR3. CDR3 nucleotide sequence: TGTGCCTGGAGCGGAAAGACAGGGGTGAACACTGAAGCTTTCTTT. This encodes CAWSGKTGVNTEAFF.

This clone has just one count. V gene TRBV9 combines with J gene TRBJ2-2; D is perhaps TRBD2 (7 bases). Germline CDR1 is SGDLS and CDR2 is YYNGEE. The CDR3 consists of 13 residues. V lost 2 bases and J 6 bases, leaving 8 bases between the germline ends. The DNA for the CDR3 is TGTGCCAGCAGCGTCGGGGGGCCCGGGGAGCTGTTTTTT. Its translation is CASSVGGPGELFF.